This entry features one T cell receptor beta chain sequence. Its cognate antigen is unknown. The sample comes from a study of vaccination effects on CD4 cells after COVID-19. CD4+ T cells specific for antigen were expanded with viral peptide pools by the ViraFEST assay before sequencing. CD4+ T cell isolation took place after approximately 11 days of culture. Previously uninfected by SARS-CoV-2, the vaccine recipients also showed negative nucleocapsid antibodies. Each well held some 2 million PBMC cultured with approximately 9.6 ug/ml peptides and 10 IU/ml IL-2. The repertoire was sequenced with immunoSEQ multiplex PCR; TCRdb's copy has only in-frame clones and lacks some. Of around 71,000 clones in the sample, over 65% were seen once. Findings and limits, study-wide: Only 1 of 255 vaccine-induced clones from healthy vaccinees cross-reacted with common cold coronaviruses.

This TCR derives from a human donor who received a COVID-19 vaccine. The sequencing here drew on CD4+ T cells from PBMCs cultured with HCoV-OC43 spike peptides, taken before COVID-19 vaccination. The subset denotes: HCoV-OC43 spike overlapping peptide pool stimulation.

In DNA, the CDR3 is TGTGCCAGTAGCCGCGGGTCAGGGAACAGCTACATTTACAATGAGCAGTTCTTC. Protein product: CASSRGSGNSYIYNEQFF. The rearrangement joins TRBV19 to TRBJ2-1, with D possibly being TRBD1 or TRBD2 (5 bases each). Germline V gene sequence: CDR1 LNHDA, CDR2 SQIVND (reference sequence). V was cut by 6 bases and J by 4 bases, with 25 bases left in between. There are 18 residues in the CDR3. Full variable domain (remainder filled in from reference TRBV19 and TRBJ2-1): DGGITQSPKYLFRKEGQNVTLSCEQNLNHDAMYWYRQDPGQGLRLIYYSQIVNDFQKGDIAEGYSVSREKKESFPLTVTSAQKNPTAFYLCASSRGSGNSYIYNEQFFGPGTRLTVL.